This entry lists 4 T cell receptor beta chains sequenced from one sample in a study of blood T cell repertoires in COVID-19. Measured with immunoSEQ multiplex PCR; TCRdb has only the in-frame clones, and not every one. This sample has just under 150,000 clones, with more than 75% found just once. The sequenced sample consisted of peripheral blood. The receptors were sampled from a human donor with acute or convalescent COVID-19. The donor label of this sample is uncertain.

DNA for the CDR3: TGTGCCAGCAGTTTCCGTCCCGGGACAGGGAACACTGAAGCTTTCTTT. This sequence encodes CASSFRPGTGNTEAFF. The genes are TRBV6-2 or TRBV6-3 and TRBJ1-1, with 8 bases lining up with TRBD1. J gave up 1 base and V 4 bases, and 8 bases lay outside the gene matches. Per germline, CDR1 MNHEY and CDR2 SVGEGT. CDR3 length: 16 amino acids.

The table lists this clone with a few counts. The rearrangement joins TRBV30 to TRBJ1-6; D perhaps matches TRBD1 (5 bases). Trimming left V 5 bases short and J 6 bases short, with 11 bases between. There are 13 residues in the CDR3. Looked up from germline, CDR1 is GTSNPN and CDR2 is SVGIG (reference sequence). The CDR3 loop reads CAWEGLGNSPLHF. The DNA of the CDR3 is TGTGCCTGGGAGGGGCTCGGTAATTCACCCCTCCACTTT.

The chain links TRBV5-8 to TRBJ1-6, with 8 nucleotides matching TRBD1. CDR3 size: 14 residues. Germline V lookup: CDR1 SGHTS, CDR2 YDEGEE. The V segment lost 5 bases and the J segment 10 bases; nucleotides outside the gene matches: 8. CDR3 nucleotides: TGTGCCAGCAGTCAACGACAGGGGAGATCACCCCTCCACTTT. As protein: CASSQRQGRSPLHF. Complete variable domain (other parts from reference TRBV5-8 and TRBJ1-6): EAGVTQSPTHLIKTRGQQATLRCSPISGHTSVYWYQQALGLGLQFLLWYDEGEERNRGNFPPRFSGRQFPNYSSELNVNALELEDSALYLCASSQRQGRSPLHFGNGTRLTVT.

This sequence joins TRBV11-2 and TRBJ1-1; D gene uncertain. V gave up 2 bases and J gave up 7 bases, with 8 bases separating them. CDR1 is SGHAT, CDR2 FQNNGV, per germline. The length of the CDR3 is 12 residues. The CDR3 DNA reads TGTGCCAGCAGCTTACACAGAGTTGAAGCTTTCTTT. Amino acids: CASSLHRVEAFF.